This paragraph reports one T cell receptor (beta chain). Its specificity is not known. The data were taken from a study of human T cells and chemical hapten exposure. Whole-study context: Diphenylcyclopropenone, dosed weekly to the scalp, was given to patients throughout the approximately 25-week study. The cohort included alopecia areata under or over 50% scalp, totalis and universalis.

Study-level results: Each of the donors had alopecia, so their immune responses may not resemble those of healthy people.

Time point denoted: patch test 1, 2 weeks after DPC sensitization. Treatment specified: therapeutic diphenylcyclopropenone sensitization with weekly scalp DPC. Authors' methods: TCRs per sample had a median of around 98,000 and ranged from roughly 20,000 to 690,600. TCRdb recomputed calls from the RACE reads with MiXCR, one row per CDR3 protein. TCRdb's processing, not the authors' own work, is the source of the V and J calls. The top ten clones hold 2% to 2.5% of a sample with about 360,000 distinct CDR3 sequences, approximately 5% of them seen once. The sequence was collected from a woman in her 50s with alopecia areata. Some clones in this sample may be carry-over from other donors' samples. The sample consisted of whole blood, taken in connection with sensitization to the hapten diphenylcyclopropenone (DPC).

The CDR3 loop reads CASSQDEGGEKLFF. CDR3 DNA: TGTGCCAGCAGCCAAGATGAGGGGGGTGAAAAACTGTTTTTT. The J gene is TRBJ1-4, the V gene TRBV4-2, with D perhaps matching TRBD1 (6 bases). Trimming removed 0 bases from V and 7 bases from J, with 9 bases in between. This CDR3 spans 14 amino acids. Germline V gives CDR1 LGHNA, CDR2 YNFKEQ.